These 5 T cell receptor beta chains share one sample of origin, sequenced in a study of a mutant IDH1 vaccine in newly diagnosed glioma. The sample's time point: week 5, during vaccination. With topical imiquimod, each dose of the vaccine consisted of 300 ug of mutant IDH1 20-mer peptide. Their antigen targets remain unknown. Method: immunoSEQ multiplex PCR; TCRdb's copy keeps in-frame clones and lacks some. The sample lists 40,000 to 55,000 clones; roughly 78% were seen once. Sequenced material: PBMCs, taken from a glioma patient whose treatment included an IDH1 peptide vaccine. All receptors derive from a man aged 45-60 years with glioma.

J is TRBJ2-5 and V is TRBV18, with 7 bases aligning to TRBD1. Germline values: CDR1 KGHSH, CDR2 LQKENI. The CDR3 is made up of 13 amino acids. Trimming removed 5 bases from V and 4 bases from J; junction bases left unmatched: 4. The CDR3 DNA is TGTGCCAGCTCATTAGGGGGCCGAGAGACCCAGTACTTC. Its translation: CASSLGGRETQYF. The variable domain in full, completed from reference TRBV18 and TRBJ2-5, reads NAGVMQNPRHLVRRRGQEARLRCSPMKGHSHVYWYRQLPEEGLKFMVYLQKENIIDESGMPKERFSAEFPKEGPSILRIQQVVRGDSAAYFCASSLGGRETQYFGPGTRLLVL.

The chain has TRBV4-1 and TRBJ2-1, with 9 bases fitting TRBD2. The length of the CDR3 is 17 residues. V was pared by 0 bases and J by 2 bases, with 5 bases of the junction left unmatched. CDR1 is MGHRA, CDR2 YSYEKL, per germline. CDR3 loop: CASSQDYLAGAYNEQFF. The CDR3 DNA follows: TGCGCCAGCAGCCAAGATTACTTAGCGGGGGCCTACAATGAGCAGTTCTTC.

In DNA, the CDR3 is TGCGCCAGTCAACAGGGGGCCTTAGGCACAGATACGCAGTATTTT. Translating it yields CASQQGALGTDTQYF. The gene calls are TRBV5-1 and TRBJ2-3, with TRBD1 matching over 9 bases. This CDR3 contains 15 residues. The V segment lost 8 bases and the J segment 1 base; nucleotides outside the gene matches: 8. Looked up from germline, CDR1 is SGHRS and CDR2 is YFSETQ. The full variable domain, its missing parts supplied by reference TRBV5-1 and TRBJ2-3, is KAGVTQTPRYLIKTRGQQVTLSCSPISGHRSVSWYQQTPGQGLQFLFEYFSETQRNKGNFPGRFSGRQFSNSRSEMNVSTLELGDSALYLCASQQGALGTDTQYFGPGTRLTVL.

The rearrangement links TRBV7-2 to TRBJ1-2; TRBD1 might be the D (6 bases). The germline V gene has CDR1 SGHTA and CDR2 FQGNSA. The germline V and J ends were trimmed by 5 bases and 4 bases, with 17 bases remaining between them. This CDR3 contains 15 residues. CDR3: CASSESVRGFYGYTF. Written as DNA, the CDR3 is TGTGCCAGCAGCGAGTCAGTGAGGGGGTTCTATGGCTACACCTTC.

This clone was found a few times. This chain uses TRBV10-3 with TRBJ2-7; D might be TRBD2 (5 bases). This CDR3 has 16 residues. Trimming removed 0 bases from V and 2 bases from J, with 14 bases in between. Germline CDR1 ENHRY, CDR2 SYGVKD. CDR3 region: CAISESKRTGTYEQYF. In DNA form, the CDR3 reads TGTGCCATCAGTGAGTCGAAACGGACGGGGACCTACGAGCAGTACTTC.